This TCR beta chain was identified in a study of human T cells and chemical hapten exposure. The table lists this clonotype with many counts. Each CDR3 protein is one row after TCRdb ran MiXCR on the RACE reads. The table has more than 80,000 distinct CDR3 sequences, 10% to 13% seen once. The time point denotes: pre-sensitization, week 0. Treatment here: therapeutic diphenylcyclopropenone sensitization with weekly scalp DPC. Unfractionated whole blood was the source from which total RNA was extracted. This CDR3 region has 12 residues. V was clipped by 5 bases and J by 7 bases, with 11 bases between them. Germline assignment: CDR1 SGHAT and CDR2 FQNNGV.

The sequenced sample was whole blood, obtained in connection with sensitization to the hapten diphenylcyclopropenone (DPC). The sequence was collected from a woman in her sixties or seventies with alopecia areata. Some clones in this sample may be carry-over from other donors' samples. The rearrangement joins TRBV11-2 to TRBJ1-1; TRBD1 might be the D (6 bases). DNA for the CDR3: TGTGCCAGCAGCCGAGGACAGATTGAAGCTTTCTTT. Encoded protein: CASSRGQIEAFF.